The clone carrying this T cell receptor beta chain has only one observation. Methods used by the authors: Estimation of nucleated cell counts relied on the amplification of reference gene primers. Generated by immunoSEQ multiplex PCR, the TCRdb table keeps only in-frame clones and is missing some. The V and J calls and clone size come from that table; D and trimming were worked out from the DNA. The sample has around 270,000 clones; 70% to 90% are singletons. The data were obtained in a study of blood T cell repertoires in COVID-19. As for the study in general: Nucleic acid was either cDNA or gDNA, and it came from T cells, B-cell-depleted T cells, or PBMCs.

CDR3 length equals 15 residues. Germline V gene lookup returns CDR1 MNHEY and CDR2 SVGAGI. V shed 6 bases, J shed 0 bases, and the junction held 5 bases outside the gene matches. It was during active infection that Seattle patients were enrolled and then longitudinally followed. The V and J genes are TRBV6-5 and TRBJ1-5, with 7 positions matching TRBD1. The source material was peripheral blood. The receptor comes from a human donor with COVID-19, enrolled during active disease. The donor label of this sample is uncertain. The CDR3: CASRTGVDSNQPQHF. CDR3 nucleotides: TGTGCCAGCAGAACAGGGGTCGATAGCAATCAGCCCCAGCATTTT.